These T cell receptor beta chains were read from a single sample in a study of blood T cell repertoires in COVID-19. The data were produced by immunoSEQ multiplex PCR, yet TCRdb's version contains in-frame clones alone and is incomplete. In the table there are approximately 250,000 clones, roughly 86% of which are singletons. The sample taken for sequencing was peripheral blood. Every receptor here comes from a man over 45 with acute or convalescent COVID-19. Both conserved end residues are part of each CDR3. D genes are given only for firm matches. Some rows have no size entry. The others give once, few or many, or a class for an expanded clone.

>TRBD1|TRBJ1-6|-|TRBV5-1
CASSRLQGAGTPLHF
TGCGCCAGCAGCCGGTTACAGGGGGCAGGGACACCCCTCCACTTT
>-|TRBJ1-2|-|TRBV6-1
CASSEDDGTPNYGYTF
TGTGCCAGCAGTGAAGATGACGGGACACCTAACTATGGCTACACCTTC
>TRBD2|TRBJ2-1|-|TRBV7-3
CASSPPGPGWRGGVNEQFF
TGTGCCAGCAGCCCACCGGGACCGGGGTGGCGGGGGGGCGTCAATGAGCAGTTCTTC
>-|TRBJ2-6|-|TRBV7-8
CASSLLRGSGANVLTF
TGTGCCAGCAGCTTACTGCGGGGATCTGGGGCCAACGTCCTGACTTTC
>TRBD2|TRBJ2-1|-|TRBV3-1/TRBV3-2
CASSRPEVTSELNEQFF
TGTGCCAGCAGCCGCCCCGAGGTAACTAGCGAGCTCAATGAGCAGTTCTTC
>TRBD1|TRBJ1-2|-|TRBV10-1
CASSSDRGGGYTF
TGCGCCAGCAGTTCGGACAGGGGTGGTGGCTACACCTTC
>-|TRBJ2-1|-|TRBV9
CASSVTGQNNEQFF
TGTGCCAGCAGCGTAACGGGACAAAACAATGAGCAGTTCTTC
>TRBD2|TRBJ2-5|-|TRBV11-3
CASSSGGARDVTTQYF
TGTGCCAGCAGCTCGGGGGGGGCACGGGACGTAACGACCCAGTACTTC
>TRBD1|TRBJ1-2|once|TRBV6-5
CASTGTVGWYGYTF
TGTGCCAGCACCGGGACAGTTGGTTGGTATGGCTACACCTTC
>TRBD2|TRBJ2-3|-|TRBV25-1
CASSETSGTDTQYF
TGTGCCAGCAGTGAAACTAGCGGGACAGATACGCAGTATTTT
>-|TRBJ1-1|-|TRBV11-1
CASSLYLQGNTEAFF
TGTGCCAGCAGCTTATACCTACAGGGGAACACTGAAGCTTTCTTT
>-|TRBJ1-5|-|TRBV19
CASGGQPQHF
TGTGCCAGTGGGGGGCAGCCCCAGCATTTT
>-|TRBJ1-6|-|TRBV5-8
CASSFGRGTVLNSPLHF
TGTGCCAGCAGTTTCGGACGCGGGACGGTCTTAAATTCACCCCTCCACTTT
>-|TRBJ2-7|once|TRBV6-5
CASSYSEGSYEQYF
TGTGCCAGCAGTTACTCGGAGGGGTCGTACGAGCAGTACTTC
>TRBD2|TRBJ2-5|-|TRBV4-1
CASSQVGTTSGRSGTQYF
TGCGCCAGCAGCCAAGTAGGAACGACTAGCGGGAGATCGGGGACCCAGTACTTC
>-|TRBJ2-3|-|TRBV5-4
CASSLNSGEPTDTQYF
TGTGCCAGCAGCTTGAACTCGGGGGAGCCCACAGATACGCAGTATTTT
>-|TRBJ2-7|-|TRBV6-6
CASSTGHYEQYF
TGTGCCAGCAGCACGGGACACTACGAGCAGTACTTC
>-|TRBJ1-3|-|TRBV2
CASSAGLGNTIYF
TGTGCCAGCAGTGCAGGGCTTGGAAACACCATATATTTT
>TRBD1|TRBJ1-2|-|TRBV5-4
CASSLQGALWYGYTF
TGTGCCAGCAGCCTACAGGGGGCGTTATGGTATGGCTACACCTTC
>-|TRBJ2-7|few|TRBV11-2
CASSLVQGLGPYEQYF
TGTGCCAGCAGCTTAGTACAGGGTCTGGGACCCTACGAGCAGTACTTC
>TRBD1|TRBJ1-5|-|TRBV5-5
CASSPGQGDQPQHF
TGTGCCAGCAGCCCTGGACAGGGTGATCAGCCCCAGCATTTT
>TRBD2|TRBJ2-2|-|TRBV29-1
CSVHGLAGDTGELFF
TGCAGCGTGCACGGACTAGCGGGAGATACCGGGGAGCTGTTTTTT
>-|TRBJ1-1|once|TRBV29-1
CSVGLAGDRAFF
TGCAGCGTTGGCCTGGCGGGGGATCGGGCTTTCTTT
>TRBD2|TRBJ2-4|-|TRBV11-2
CASSLFLAEGSLQYF
TGTGCCAGCAGCCTCTTCCTAGCGGAGGGGAGCCTTCAGTACTTC
>TRBD2|TRBJ2-7|once|TRBV27
CASSLWGRLAGLYEQYF
TGTGCCAGCAGTTTATGGGGGAGACTAGCGGGCCTCTACGAGCAGTACTTC
>-|TRBJ1-2|-|TRBV29-1
CSAFGGQGYTF
TGCAGCGCCTTCGGGGGTCAGGGCTACACCTTC
>TRBD1|TRBJ2-7|-|TRBV2
CASSGSRTGASYEQYF
TGTGCCAGCAGTGGTTCCCGGACAGGGGCTTCCTACGAGCAGTACTTC
>-|TRBJ1-1|-|TRBV30
CAWSVLDRLNTEAFF
TGTGCCTGGAGTGTACTCGACAGACTGAACACTGAAGCTTTCTTT
>TRBD2|TRBJ2-4|-|TRBV19
CASSIFAGGLAKNIQYF
TGTGCCAGTAGTATCTTTGCGGGGGGACTAGCCAAAAACATTCAGTACTTC
>TRBD1|TRBJ1-2|-|TRBV7-2
CASSLRVRDRGLSYTF
TGTGCCAGCAGCTTAAGGGTCCGGGACAGGGGCTTAAGCTACACCTTC
>TRBD2|TRBJ2-1|-|TRBV7-2
CASSLSGSSYEQFF
TGTGCCAGCAGCCTTAGCGGGAGTTCCTATGAGCAGTTCTTC
>TRBD1|TRBJ2-2|-|TRBV10-1
CASGPTGTGELFF
TGCGCCAGCGGCCCGACAGGGACCGGGGAGCTGTTTTTT
>-|TRBJ2-1|once|TRBV9
CASSVVGLSNEQFF
TGTGCCAGCAGCGTAGTCGGGTTATCGAATGAGCAGTTCTTC
>TRBD1|TRBJ1-2|once|TRBV19
CASRKGQGNGYTF
TGTGCCAGTAGAAAGGGACAGGGAAATGGCTACACCTTC
>TRBD1|TRBJ2-1|-|TRBV4-1
CASSQEVTGRTYNEQFF
TGCGCCAGCAGCCAAGAGGTGACAGGGCGAACCTACAATGAGCAGTTCTTC
>TRBD1|TRBJ2-6|-|TRBV12-5
CASGLVPKGAYGANVLTF
TGTGCTAGTGGTTTGGTACCTAAGGGGGCGTATGGGGCCAACGTCCTGACTTTC
>TRBD1|TRBJ2-5|-|TRBV7-8
CASSWGQQETQYF
TGTGCCAGCAGCTGGGGACAGCAAGAGACCCAGTACTTC
>TRBD2|TRBJ2-3|-|TRBV5-1
CASSRPEPSGIADTQYF
TGCGCCAGCAGTCGCCCGGAGCCTAGCGGGATTGCAGATACGCAGTATTTT
>-|TRBJ2-7|-|TRBV7-3
CASSLSQGPAYEQYF
TGTGCCAGCAGCTTAAGCCAGGGCCCAGCCTACGAGCAGTACTTC
>-|TRBJ1-2|-|TRBV3-1/TRBV3-2
CASSRDRPLYGYTF
TGTGCCAGCAGTCGCGACAGACCTCTTTATGGCTACACCTTC
>TRBD1|TRBJ2-7|-|TRBV11-2
CASTPGQGPEQYF
TGTGCCAGCACCCCGGGACAGGGGCCGGAGCAGTACTTC
>-|TRBJ2-3|once|TRBV10-3
CAISDRDSSSTDTQYF
TGTGCCATCAGTGACCGGGACTCCTCTAGCACAGATACGCAGTATTTT
>-|TRBJ1-5|few|TRBV24-1
CATSDSQVQPQHF
TGTGCCACCAGTGATTCCCAGGTTCAGCCCCAGCATTTT
>-|TRBJ2-7|-|TRBV4-2
CASSPQAYGVSYEQYF
TGTGCCAGCAGCCCACAAGCGTACGGGGTCTCCTACGAGCAGTACTTC
>TRBD2|TRBJ2-5|-|TRBV18
CASSPIPPGSGHQETQYF
TGTGCCAGCTCACCAATCCCCCCCGGTAGCGGGCACCAAGAGACCCAGTACTTC
>-|TRBJ2-2|-|TRBV7-7
CASSQRGVNTGELFF
TGTGCTAGCAGCCAACGGGGTGTGAACACCGGGGAGCTGTTTTTT
>-|TRBJ2-2|-|TRBV28
CASSFVLSNTGELFF
TGTGCCAGCAGTTTCGTATTATCGAACACCGGGGAGCTGTTTTTT
>-|TRBJ2-5|-|TRBV5-1
CASSPSGDQETQYF
TGCGCCAGCAGCCCTTCAGGTGACCAAGAGACCCAGTACTTC